This entry lists 3 T cell receptor beta chains sequenced from one sample in a study of cytomegalovirus exposure and HLA in healthy donors. It was with 60 Vbeta and 13 Jbeta primers that the PCR ran. TCRdb's table, derived via immunoSEQ multiplex PCR, lists solely in-frame clones and lacks some. The sample has more than 90,000 clones, about four fifths seen once; the top ten hold around a fifth. Sequenced: PBMCs. The receptors derive from a man younger than 45 in good health and CMV-seropositive.

The chain joins TRBV10-3 to TRBJ2-3; D not certain. CDR3 length: 13 residues. The germline CDR1 and CDR2 sequences are ENHRY and SYGVKD. Trimming pared 7 bases from V and 0 bases from J, leaving 8 bases between. The CDR3 loop is CAITSTSTDTQYF. CDR3 DNA sequence: TGTGCCATCACCTCCACAAGCACAGATACGCAGTATTTT.

The chain uses TRBV6-6 and TRBJ2-7; no clear D. V dropped 6 bases and J dropped 4 bases, with 16 bases sitting between them. Per the germline V gene, CDR1 is MNHNY and CDR2 is SVGAGI (reference sequence). The CDR3 extends over 14 amino acids. This CDR3 reads CASSPGNLGYEQYV. The DNA for the CDR3 is TGTGCCAGCAGCCCCGGTAATCTCGGGTACGAGCAGTACGTC.

The count of this clone is one. V usage is TRBV30 and J usage is TRBJ2-1, with TRBD2 matching 9 bases. The CDR3 consists of 11 residues. Germline V gene sequence: CDR1 GTSNPN, CDR2 SVGIG (reference sequence). The DNA for the CDR3 is TGTGGCGGGGGGGGCTACAATGAGCAGTTCTTC. This encodes CGGGGYNEQFF.